Listed below are T cell receptor beta chains from one sample, sequenced in a study of identical twins. Via MiXCR, TCRdb re-called the 5' RACE reads, giving one row per CDR3 protein. The table lists 600,000 to 700,000 distinct CDR3 sequences, 20% to 25% of them singletons. These data also formed part of another study, on T cells expressing NK-cell markers.

Sequenced input: PBMCs. All receptors derive from a woman between 18 and 29 years old in good health. CDR3s include the opening cysteine and the closing phenylalanine or tryptophan. D genes are given only for firm matches. Size tells how often a clone was seen (once, few, many) or the class of an expanded clone, and some rows leave it out.

TRBJ2-7,TRBD1,18,TRBV5-6,NA,CASSLVGGGTGFSYEQYF,TGTGCCAGCAGCTTGGTGGGGGGAGGGACAGGGTTCTCCTACGAGCAGTACTTC
TRBJ2-7,NA,14,TRBV5-1,few,CASSLMGRGYEQYF,TGCGCCAGCAGCTTAATGGGCAGGGGCTACGAGCAGTACTTC
TRBJ2-2,TRBD1,15,TRBV5-1,NA,CASSFGTGITGELFF,TGCGCCAGCAGCTTTGGGACAGGGATCACCGGGGAGCTGTTTTTT
TRBJ1-2,TRBD1,11,TRBV20-1,few,CSATGGNGYTF,TGCAGTGCTACAGGGGGCAATGGCTACACCTTC
TRBJ2-3,NA,14,TRBV12-3/TRBV12-4,once,CASSLFGGGDTQYF,TGTGCCAGCAGTTTGTTCGGCGGAGGAGATACGCAGTATTTT
TRBJ2-6,NA,13,TRBV6-6,few,CASILAGANVLTF,TGTGCCAGCATCCTGGCTGGGGCCAACGTCCTGACTTTC
TRBJ1-2,NA,11,TRBV29-1,many,CSGGTLYGYTF,TGCAGCGGAGGGACACTCTATGGCTACACCTTC
TRBJ2-4,TRBD2,13,TRBV10-3,NA,CAISEAGANIQYF,TGTGCCATCAGTGAGGCGGGAGCAAACATTCAGTACTTC
TRBJ1-5,NA,14,TRBV5-5,NA,CASSFLTGDQPQHF,TGTGCCAGCAGCTTCCTGACGGGCGATCAGCCCCAGCATTTT
TRBJ1-4,NA,16,TRBV7-9,few,CASSLRGGDGNEKLFF,TGTGCCAGCAGCTTGAGAGGCGGTGATGGTAATGAAAAACTGTTTTTT
TRBJ2-7,TRBD2,16,TRBV4-3,NA,CASSLGTSGNVYEQYF,TGCGCCAGCAGCCTCGGGACTAGCGGGAACGTCTACGAGCAGTACTTC
TRBJ2-7,NA,15,TRBV5-1,NA,CASRYRDSGAYEQYF,TGCGCCAGCCGGTACCGGGACAGCGGGGCCTACGAGCAGTACTTC
TRBJ2-5,NA,14,TRBV12-3/TRBV12-4,NA,CASSYSLSQVTQYF,TGTGCCAGCAGTTATTCTCTCTCGCAGGTGACCCAGTACTTC
TRBJ2-2,NA,15,TRBV6-5,few,CASSFASFGTGELFF,TGTGCCAGCAGCTTCGCGAGCTTCGGAACCGGGGAGCTGTTTTTT
TRBJ1-5,TRBD1,17,TRBV20-1,few,CSARDSQGLFSNQPQHF,TGCAGTGCTAGAGACTCACAGGGGCTGTTTAGCAATCAGCCCCAGCATTTT
TRBJ2-6,TRBD2,17,TRBV19,few,CASSIGSGRSGANVLTF,TGTGCCAGTAGTATAGGTAGCGGGAGGTCTGGGGCCAACGTCCTGACTTTC
TRBJ2-1,NA,16,TRBV6-2/TRBV6-3,NA,CASTPYETARQNEQFF,TGTGCCAGCACCCCCTACGAGACGGCCCGACAGAACGAACAGTTCTTC
TRBJ2-1,TRBD1,10,TRBV7-9,once,CAIVDRAKFF,TGTGCCATCGTGGACAGGGCAAAGTTCTTC
TRBJ2-2,NA,13,TRBV12-3/TRBV12-4,NA,CASSLMLAGELFF,TGTGCCAGCAGTTTAATGCTAGCCGGGGAGCTGTTTTTT
TRBJ2-4,NA,14,TRBV29-1,NA,CSVARRGAKNIQYF,TGCAGCGTTGCCAGGAGGGGGGCCAAAAACATTCAGTACTTC
TRBJ1-6,TRBD1,15,TRBV6-5,many,CASSYWDRSNSPLHF,TGTGCCAGCAGTTACTGGGACAGGAGTAATTCACCCCTCCACTTT
TRBJ2-7,NA,14,TRBV6-5,NA,CASSYRQESYEQYF,TGTGCCAGCAGTTACCGACAGGAGTCCTACGAGCAGTACTTC
TRBJ2-3,NA,15,TRBV12-3/TRBV12-4,NA,CASSFQSRITDTQYF,TGTGCCAGCAGTTTTCAGAGTCGGATAACAGATACGCAGTATTTT
TRBJ1-1,NA,13,TRBV6-1,many,CASSQEGNTEAFF,TGTGCCAGCAGTCAAGAAGGGAACACTGAAGCTTTCTTT
TRBJ2-3,TRBD2,13,TRBV20-1,many,CSARTSGADTQYF,TGCAGTGCTAGGACTAGCGGCGCAGATACGCAGTATTTT
TRBJ2-1,TRBD2,17,TRBV4-3,NA,CASSQRWLAGGSGEQFF,TGCGCCAGCAGCCAACGCTGGCTAGCGGGAGGATCGGGTGAGCAGTTCTTC
TRBJ2-3,NA,15,TRBV3-1,NA,CASSLEGYPSDTQYF,TGTGCCAGCAGCCTTGAGGGGTACCCTTCAGATACGCAGTATTTT
TRBJ2-3,TRBD2,16,TRBV10-3,few,CAISARSGGPTDTQYF,TGTGCCATCAGTGCCCGTAGCGGGGGGCCGACAGATACGCAGTATTTT
TRBJ2-7,NA,17,TRBV6-1,few,CASSTRLFEELGHEQYF,TGTGCCAGCAGCACCCGACTATTCGAGGAACTAGGACACGAGCAGTACTTC
TRBJ2-1,TRBD1,16,TRBV12-3/TRBV12-4,NA,CASSPRGQSSYNEQFF,TGTGCCAGCAGCCCCCGGGGACAGAGCTCCTACAATGAGCAGTTCTTC
TRBJ2-5,TRBD1,14,TRBV12-3/TRBV12-4,few,CASSVQGAWETQYF,TGTGCCAGCAGCGTACAGGGGGCTTGGGAGACCCAGTACTTC
TRBJ1-1,TRBD1,13,TRBV2,many,CASTWDSQDVAFF,TGTGCCAGCACTTGGGACAGCCAGGATGTAGCTTTCTTT
TRBJ2-5,TRBD2,14,TRBV12-3/TRBV12-4,NA,CASRYRAGQETQYF,TGTGCCAGCAGGTATAGAGCGGGACAAGAGACCCAGTACTTC
TRBJ1-2,TRBD1,17,TRBV10-3,few,CAIRDLRETGVNYGYTF,TGTGCCATCAGAGATCTCCGTGAGACAGGGGTTAACTATGGCTACACCTTC
TRBJ2-1,TRBD2,16,TRBV3-1,NA,CASSQPGAGRDNEQFF,TGTGCCAGCAGCCAGCCGGGAGCGGGAAGGGACAATGAGCAGTTCTTC
TRBJ2-5,NA,12,TRBV3-1,few,CASSRTVGAQYF,TGTGCCAGCAGCCGCACCGTGGGCGCCCAGTACTTC
TRBJ1-2,NA,11,TRBV29-1,few,CSASRWEVYTF,TGCAGCGCAAGTAGATGGGAGGTCTACACCTTC
TRBJ2-1,NA,15,TRBV5-1,NA,CASSSKTSILNEQFF,TGCGCCAGCAGCTCAAAGACTAGTATCCTGAATGAGCAGTTCTTC
TRBJ1-4,NA,12,TRBV20-1,few,CSAPKGNEKLFF,TGCAGTGCCCCAAAGGGTAATGAAAAACTGTTTTTT
TRBJ1-1,NA,14,TRBV27,few,CASIVDRSATEAFF,TGTGCCAGCATTGTTGACAGGTCAGCCACTGAAGCTTTCTTT
TRBJ2-2,NA,17,TRBV21-1,many,CASRFLSGGRAYGELFF,TGTGCCAGCAGATTTTTAAGCGGCGGGAGGGCGTACGGGGAGCTGTTTTTT
TRBJ2-3,NA,13,TRBV20-1,NA,CSASDGGVDTQYF,TGCAGTGCTAGTGATGGAGGGGTAGATACGCAGTATTTT